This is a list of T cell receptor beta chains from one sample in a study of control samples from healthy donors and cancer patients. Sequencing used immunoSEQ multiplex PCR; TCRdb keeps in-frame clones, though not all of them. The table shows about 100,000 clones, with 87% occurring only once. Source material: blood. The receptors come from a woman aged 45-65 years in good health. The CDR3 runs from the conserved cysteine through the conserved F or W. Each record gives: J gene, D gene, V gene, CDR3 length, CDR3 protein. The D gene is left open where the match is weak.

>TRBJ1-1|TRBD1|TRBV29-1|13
CSVDTGGRTEAFF
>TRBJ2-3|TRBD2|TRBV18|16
CASSSASGGSTDTQYF
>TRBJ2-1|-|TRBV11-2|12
CASSLSNNEQFF
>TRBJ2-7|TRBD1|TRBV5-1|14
CASSSGGTGYEQYF
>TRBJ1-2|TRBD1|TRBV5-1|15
CASSSGLRGPYGYTF
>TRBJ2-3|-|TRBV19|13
CASSIDDWDTQYF
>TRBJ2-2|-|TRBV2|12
CASSDRKWELFF
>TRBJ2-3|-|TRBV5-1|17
CASSLSLVHPGADTQYF
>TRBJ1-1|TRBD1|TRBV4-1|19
CASSQGLGQVVPMNTEAFF
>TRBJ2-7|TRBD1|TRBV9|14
CASSASGQSYEQYF
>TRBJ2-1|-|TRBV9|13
CASSRDFVGEQFF
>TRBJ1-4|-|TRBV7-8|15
CASSLAAGIREKLFF
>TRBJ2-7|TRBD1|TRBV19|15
CASTVDRGSSYEQYF
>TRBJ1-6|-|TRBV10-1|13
CASSRGGNSPLHF
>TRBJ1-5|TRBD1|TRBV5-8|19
CASSYRQGFFLTSNQPQHF
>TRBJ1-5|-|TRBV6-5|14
CASSYSRNPRSQHF
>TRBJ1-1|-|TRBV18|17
CASSPSQGRTFISEAFF
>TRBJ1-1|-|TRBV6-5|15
CASRMQGDRNTEAFF
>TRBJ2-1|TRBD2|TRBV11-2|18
CASSLVDGLAGAYNEQFF
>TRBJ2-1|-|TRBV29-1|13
CSVDHRRGNEQFF
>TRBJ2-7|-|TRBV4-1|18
CASSQEYLGNREYYVQYF
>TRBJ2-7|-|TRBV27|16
CASSLGLGRDSYEQYF
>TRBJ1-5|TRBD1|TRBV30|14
CAWKNRGKSQPQHF
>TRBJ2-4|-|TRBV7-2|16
CASSIPWEGQKNIQYF
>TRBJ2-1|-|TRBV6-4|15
CASSLNGGSYNEQFF
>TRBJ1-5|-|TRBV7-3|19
CASSLRNGAVRYSNQPQHF
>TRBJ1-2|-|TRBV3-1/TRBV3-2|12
CASSREKSGYTF
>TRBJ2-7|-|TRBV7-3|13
CASSPAGSYEQYF
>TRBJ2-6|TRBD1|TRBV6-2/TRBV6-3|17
CASSPRDRGAGANVLTF
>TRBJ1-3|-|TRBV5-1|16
CASSLVEGGAGNTIYF
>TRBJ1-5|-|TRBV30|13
CAWSSSGFQPQHF
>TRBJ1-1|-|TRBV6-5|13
CASSSTPNTEAFF
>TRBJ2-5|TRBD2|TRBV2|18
CASSEAQGSGGGGETQYF
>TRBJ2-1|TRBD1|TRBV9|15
CASSVAGDRRDEQFF
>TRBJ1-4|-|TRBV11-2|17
CASSGRLTPRGNEKLFF
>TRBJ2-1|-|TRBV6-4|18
CASSDSSRAGWASNEQFF
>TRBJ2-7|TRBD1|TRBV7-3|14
CASNGTGDSYEQYF
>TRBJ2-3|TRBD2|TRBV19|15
CASSRTSGSQNTQYF
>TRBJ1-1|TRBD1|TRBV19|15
CASSPWDSMNTEAFF
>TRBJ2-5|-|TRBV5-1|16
CASSLATGTNQETQYF
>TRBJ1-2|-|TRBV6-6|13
CASTPIFNYGYTF
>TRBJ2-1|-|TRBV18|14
CASSPTGEAYEQFF
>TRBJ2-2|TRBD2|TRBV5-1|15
CASRPAGVPTGELFF
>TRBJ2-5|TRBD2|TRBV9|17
CASSPQRLAGGQETQYF
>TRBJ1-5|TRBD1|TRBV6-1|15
CASSDLTGDHQPQHF
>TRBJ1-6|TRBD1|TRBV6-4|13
CASSRTGRSPLHF
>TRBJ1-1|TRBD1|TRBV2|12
CASIPQGAEAFF